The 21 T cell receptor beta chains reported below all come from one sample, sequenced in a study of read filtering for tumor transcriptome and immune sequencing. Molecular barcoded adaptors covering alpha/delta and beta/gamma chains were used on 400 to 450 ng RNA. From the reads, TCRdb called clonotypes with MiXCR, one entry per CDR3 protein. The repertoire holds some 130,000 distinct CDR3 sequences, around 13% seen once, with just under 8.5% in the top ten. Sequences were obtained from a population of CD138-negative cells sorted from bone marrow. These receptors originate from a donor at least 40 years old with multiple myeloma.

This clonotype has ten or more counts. Here the CDR3 DNA reads TGCAGTGCTAGAGCCGGAGATACGCAGTATTTT. It encodes CSARAGDTQYF. This chain links TRBV20-1 with TRBJ2-3; no definite D call. In germline, CDR1 is DFQATT, CDR2 SNEGSKA (reference sequence). V was trimmed by 1 base and J by 5 bases, leaving 4 bases between them. The CDR3 runs to 11 residues.

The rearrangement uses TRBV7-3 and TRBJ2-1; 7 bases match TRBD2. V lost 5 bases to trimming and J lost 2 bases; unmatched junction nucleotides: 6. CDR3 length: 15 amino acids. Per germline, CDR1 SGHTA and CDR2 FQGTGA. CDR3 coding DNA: TGTGCCAGCAGCCCGGGTCTAGCGGCCTACAATGAGCAGTTCTTC. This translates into CASSPGLAAYNEQFF.

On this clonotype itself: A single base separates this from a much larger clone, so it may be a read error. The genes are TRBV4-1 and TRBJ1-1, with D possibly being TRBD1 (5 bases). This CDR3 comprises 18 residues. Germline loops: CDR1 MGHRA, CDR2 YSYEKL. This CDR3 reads CASGQLRRGGYGNTEAFF. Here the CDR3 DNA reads TGCGCCAGCGGCCAACTGAGGAGGGGTGGCTATGGGAACACTGAAGCTTTCTTT.

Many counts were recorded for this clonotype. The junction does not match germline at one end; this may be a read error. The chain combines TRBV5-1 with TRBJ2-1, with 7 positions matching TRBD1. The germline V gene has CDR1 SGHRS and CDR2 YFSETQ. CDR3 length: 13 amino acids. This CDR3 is CASSRDSYNEQFF. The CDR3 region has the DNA TGTGCCAGCAGCCGGGACAGTTACAATGAGCAGTTCTTC.

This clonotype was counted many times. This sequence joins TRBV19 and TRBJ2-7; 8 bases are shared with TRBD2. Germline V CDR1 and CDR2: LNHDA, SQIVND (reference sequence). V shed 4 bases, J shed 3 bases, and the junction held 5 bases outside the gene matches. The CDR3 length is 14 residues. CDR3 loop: CASSTSGSYYEQYF. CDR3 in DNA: TGTGCCAGTAGTACCAGCGGGAGTTACTACGAGCAGTACTTC.

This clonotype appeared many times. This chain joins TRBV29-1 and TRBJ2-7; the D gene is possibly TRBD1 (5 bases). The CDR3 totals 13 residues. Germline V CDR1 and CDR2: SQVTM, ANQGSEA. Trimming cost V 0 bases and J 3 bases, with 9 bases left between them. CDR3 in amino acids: CSVEDRVDYEQYF. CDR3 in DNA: TGCAGCGTTGAAGACAGGGTGGACTACGAGCAGTACTTC.

The CDR3 protein is CSAASGTGELFF. CDR3 DNA sequence: TGCAGTGCCGCAAGCGGAACCGGGGAGCTGTTTTTT. V usage is TRBV20-1 and J usage is TRBJ2-2; maybe TRBD2 (5 bases). Trimming cost V 6 bases and J 5 bases, with 10 bases left between them. The germline V gene has CDR1 DFQATT and CDR2 SNEGSKA (reference sequence). The CDR3 is 12 residues long.

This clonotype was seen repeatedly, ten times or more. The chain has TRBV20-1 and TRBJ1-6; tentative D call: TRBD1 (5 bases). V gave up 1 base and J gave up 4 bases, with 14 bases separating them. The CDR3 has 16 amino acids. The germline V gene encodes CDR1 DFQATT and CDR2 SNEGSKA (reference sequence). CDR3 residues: CSARGVEGRYNSPLHF. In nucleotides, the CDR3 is TGCAGTGCTAGAGGAGTTGAGGGGAGATATAATTCACCCCTCCACTTT.

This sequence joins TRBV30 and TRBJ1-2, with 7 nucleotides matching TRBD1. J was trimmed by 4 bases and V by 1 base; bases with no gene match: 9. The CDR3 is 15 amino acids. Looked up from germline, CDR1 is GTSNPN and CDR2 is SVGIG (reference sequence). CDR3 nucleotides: TGTGCCTGGAGTGGGGACAGCCCGGGGGCCTATGGCTACACCTTC. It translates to CAWSGDSPGAYGYTF. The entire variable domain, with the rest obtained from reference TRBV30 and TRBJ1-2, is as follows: SQTIHQWPATLVQPVGSPLSLECTVEGTSNPNLYWYRQAAGRGLQLLFYSVGIGQISSEVPQNLSASRPQDRQFILSSKKLLLSDSGFYLCAWSGDSPGAYGYTFGSGTRLTVV.

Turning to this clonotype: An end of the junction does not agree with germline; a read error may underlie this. The CDR3 sequence is CASSYSTPAGAGNEQFF. In DNA form, the CDR3 reads TGTGCCAGCAGCTACTCGACACCAGCGGGAGCAGGCAATGAGCAGTTCTTC. This sequence joins TRBV6-5 and TRBJ2-1; 8 positions match TRBD2. The CDR3 contains 17 residues. CDR1 and CDR2 from the germline V gene are MNHEY and SVGAGI.

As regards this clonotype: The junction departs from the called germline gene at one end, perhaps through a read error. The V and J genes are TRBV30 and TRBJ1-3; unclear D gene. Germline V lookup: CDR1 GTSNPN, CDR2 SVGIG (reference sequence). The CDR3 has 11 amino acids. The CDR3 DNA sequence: TGTGCCCTCCGGATAGGAAACACCATACATTTT. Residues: CALRIGNTIHF.

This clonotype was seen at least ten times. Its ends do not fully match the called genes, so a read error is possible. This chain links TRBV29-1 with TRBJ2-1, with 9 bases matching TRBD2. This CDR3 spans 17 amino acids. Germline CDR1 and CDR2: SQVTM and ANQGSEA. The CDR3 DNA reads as TGCAGCGCTGGCATGATTAGCGGGAGACGTAACCCCAATGAGCAGTGCTTC. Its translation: CSAGMISGRRNPNEQCF.

The CDR3 spells CASSYYGTGVGTIYF. CDR3 bases: TGTGCCAGCAGTTACTACGGGACGGGCGTCGGCACCATATATTTT. The V gene is TRBV6-5, the J gene TRBJ1-3; maybe TRBD1 (5 bases). Germline CDR1 MNHEY, CDR2 SVGAGI. The V end was cut by 1 base, the J end by 9 bases, with 16 bases between. The CDR3 has 15 amino acids.

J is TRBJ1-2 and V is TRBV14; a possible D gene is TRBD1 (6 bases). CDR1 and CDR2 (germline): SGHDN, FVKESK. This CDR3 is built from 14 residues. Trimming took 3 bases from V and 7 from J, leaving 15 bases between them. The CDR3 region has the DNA TGTGCCAGCAGCCACTCAGGGGAGGGTCCTGGCTACACCTTC. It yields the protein CASSHSGEGPGYTF.

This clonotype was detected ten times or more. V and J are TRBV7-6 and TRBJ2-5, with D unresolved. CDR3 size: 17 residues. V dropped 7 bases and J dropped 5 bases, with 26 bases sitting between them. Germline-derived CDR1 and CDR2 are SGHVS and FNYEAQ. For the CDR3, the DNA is TGTGCCAGCACTCGAGTGGTCGGGCAACAAGGGCCTGAGACCCAGTACTTC. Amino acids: CASTRVVGQQGPETQYF.

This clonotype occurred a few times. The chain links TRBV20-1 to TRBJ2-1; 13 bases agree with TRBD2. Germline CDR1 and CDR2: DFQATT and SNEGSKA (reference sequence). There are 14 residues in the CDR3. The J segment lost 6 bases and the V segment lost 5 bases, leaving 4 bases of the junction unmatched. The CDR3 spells CSAQLAGGPNEQFF. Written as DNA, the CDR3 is TGCAGTGCTCAACTAGCGGGAGGGCCCAATGAGCAGTTCTTC.

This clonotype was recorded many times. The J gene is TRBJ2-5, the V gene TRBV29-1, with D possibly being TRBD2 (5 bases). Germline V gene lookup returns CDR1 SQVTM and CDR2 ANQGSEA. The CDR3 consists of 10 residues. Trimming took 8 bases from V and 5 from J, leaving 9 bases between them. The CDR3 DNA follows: TGCAGCTACGAGCGGGAGACCCAGTACTTC. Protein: CSYERETQYF.

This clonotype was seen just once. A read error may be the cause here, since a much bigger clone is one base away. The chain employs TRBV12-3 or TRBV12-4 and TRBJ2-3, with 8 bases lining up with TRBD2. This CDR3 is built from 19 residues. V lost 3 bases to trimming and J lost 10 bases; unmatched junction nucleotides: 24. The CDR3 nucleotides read TGTGCCAGCAGTTTTGATGGTGGGCAAACCGGGACTATCGGGAGGGCGCAGTATTTT. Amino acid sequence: CASSFDGGQTGTIGRAQYF.

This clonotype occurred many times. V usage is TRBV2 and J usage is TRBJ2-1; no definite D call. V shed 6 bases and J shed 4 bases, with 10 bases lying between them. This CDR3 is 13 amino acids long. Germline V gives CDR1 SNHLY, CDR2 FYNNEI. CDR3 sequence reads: CASSGDRYNEQFF. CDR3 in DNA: TGTGCCAGCAGCGGTGATCGGTACAATGAGCAGTTCTTC.

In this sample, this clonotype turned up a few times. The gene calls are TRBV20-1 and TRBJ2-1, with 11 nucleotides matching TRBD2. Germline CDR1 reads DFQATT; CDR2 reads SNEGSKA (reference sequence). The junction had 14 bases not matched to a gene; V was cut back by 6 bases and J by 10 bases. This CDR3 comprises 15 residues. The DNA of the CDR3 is TGCAGTGCCGCTACGACTAGCGGGGTACATAGGGAGCAGTTCTTC. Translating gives CSAATTSGVHREQFF.

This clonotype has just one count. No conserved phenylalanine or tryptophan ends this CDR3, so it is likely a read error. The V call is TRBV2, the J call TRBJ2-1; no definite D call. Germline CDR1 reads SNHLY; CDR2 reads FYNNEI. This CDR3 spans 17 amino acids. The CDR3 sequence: CASSEWPSRSSYSEQFS. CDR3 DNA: TGTGCCAGCAGTGAATGGCCTTCCCGGAGCTCCTACAGTGAGCAGTTCTCC.